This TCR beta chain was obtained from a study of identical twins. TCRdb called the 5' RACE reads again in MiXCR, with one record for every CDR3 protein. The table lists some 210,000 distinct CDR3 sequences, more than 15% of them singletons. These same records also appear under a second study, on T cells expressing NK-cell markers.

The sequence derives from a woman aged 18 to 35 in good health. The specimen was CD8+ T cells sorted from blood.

In DNA, the CDR3 is TGTGCCAGCAGACGGTACACTGAAGCTTTCTTT. It yields the protein CASRRYTEAFF. The J gene is TRBJ1-1, the V gene TRBV7-2; D call uncertain. CDR1 and CDR2 (germline): SGHTA, FQGNSA. V lost 6 bases, J lost 3 bases, and 5 bases lay in between. This CDR3 is 11 amino acids long.